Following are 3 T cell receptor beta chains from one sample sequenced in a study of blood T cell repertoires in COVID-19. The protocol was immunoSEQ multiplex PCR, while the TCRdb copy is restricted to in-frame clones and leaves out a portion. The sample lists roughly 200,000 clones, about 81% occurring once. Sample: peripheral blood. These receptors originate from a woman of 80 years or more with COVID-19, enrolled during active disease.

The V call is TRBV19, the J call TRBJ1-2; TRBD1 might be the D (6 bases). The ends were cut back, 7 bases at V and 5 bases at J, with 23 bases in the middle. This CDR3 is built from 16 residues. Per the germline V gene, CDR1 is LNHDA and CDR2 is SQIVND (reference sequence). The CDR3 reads CASIVRGTLNPYGYTF. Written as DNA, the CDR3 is TGTGCCAGTATCGTCAGGGGCACTTTAAACCCTTATGGCTACACCTTC.

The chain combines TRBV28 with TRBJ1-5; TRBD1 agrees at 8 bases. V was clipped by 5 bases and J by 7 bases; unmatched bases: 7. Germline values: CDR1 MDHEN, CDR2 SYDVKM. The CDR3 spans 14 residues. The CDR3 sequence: CASSPWTGQQPQHF. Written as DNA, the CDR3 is TGTGCCAGCAGTCCCTGGACAGGGCAACAGCCCCAGCATTTT.

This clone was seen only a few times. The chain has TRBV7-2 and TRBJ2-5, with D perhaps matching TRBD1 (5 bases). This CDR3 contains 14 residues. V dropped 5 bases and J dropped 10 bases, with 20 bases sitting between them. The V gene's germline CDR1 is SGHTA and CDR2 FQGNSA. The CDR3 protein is CASSPPNSGPSQYF. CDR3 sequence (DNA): TGTGCCAGCAGCCCCCCAAACTCAGGGCCGAGCCAGTACTTC.